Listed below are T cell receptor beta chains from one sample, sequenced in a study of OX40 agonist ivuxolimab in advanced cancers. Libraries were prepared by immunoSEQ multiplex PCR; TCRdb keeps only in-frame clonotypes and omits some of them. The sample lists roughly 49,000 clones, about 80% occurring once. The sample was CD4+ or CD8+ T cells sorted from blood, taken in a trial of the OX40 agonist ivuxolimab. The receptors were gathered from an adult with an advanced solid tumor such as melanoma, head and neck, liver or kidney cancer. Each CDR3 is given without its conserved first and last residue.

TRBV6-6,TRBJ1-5,ASSSTSAGAYQPQH
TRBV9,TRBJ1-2,ASSVSGGADYGYT
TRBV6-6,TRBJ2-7,ASSPRPTSYNEQY
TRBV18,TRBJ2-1,ASSPPGRGAYNEQF
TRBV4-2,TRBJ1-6,ASSQDAGAQNSPLH
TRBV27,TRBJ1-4,ASSFAQAGEKLF
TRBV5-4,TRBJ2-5,ASSLAPQETQY
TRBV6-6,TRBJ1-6,ASSDRLSSPLH
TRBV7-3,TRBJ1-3,ASSLNSGPGSGNTIY
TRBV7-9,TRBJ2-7,ASSGEWTGS
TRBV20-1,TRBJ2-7,SASSAEQY
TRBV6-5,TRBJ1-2,ASSYSFTGGLWGYT
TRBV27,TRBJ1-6,ASSLSGLNSPLH
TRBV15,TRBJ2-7,ATSRDLGSLGEQY
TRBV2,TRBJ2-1,ASSVARWGTSYNEQF
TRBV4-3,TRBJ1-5,ASSTTYGNQPQH
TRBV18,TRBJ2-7,ASSSEREQY
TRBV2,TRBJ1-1,ASSWTANTEAF
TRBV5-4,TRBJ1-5,ASSPGQGAGQPQH
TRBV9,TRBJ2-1,ASSVGLAGNNEQF
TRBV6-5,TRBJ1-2,ASRRTSGTDFGYT
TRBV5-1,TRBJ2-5,ASSFNTGGRETQY
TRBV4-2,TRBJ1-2,ASSQDGQRNNYGYT
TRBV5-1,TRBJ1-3,ASSTNYNAGNTIY
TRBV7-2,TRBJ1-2,ASSLLDSYGYT
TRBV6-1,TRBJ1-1,ASSWGQGVEAF
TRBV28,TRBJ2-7,ASKEGGQTYEQY
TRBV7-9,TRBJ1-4,ASSLRTGTGSNEKLF
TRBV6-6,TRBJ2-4,ASSYFDVAKNIQY
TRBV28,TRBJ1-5,ASSLALPDQPQH
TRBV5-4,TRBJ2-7,ASSRGPPPDYEQY
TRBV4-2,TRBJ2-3,ASTQREGPTDTQY
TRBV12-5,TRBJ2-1,ASGPPGDEQF
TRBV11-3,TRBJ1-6,ASSLRQGNSPLH
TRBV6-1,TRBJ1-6,ASTTPVNSPLH
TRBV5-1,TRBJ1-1,ASKPQQGRGTEAF
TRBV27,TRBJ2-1,ASSSTGQGRFNEQF
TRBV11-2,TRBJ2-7,ASSSNPWDVEQY
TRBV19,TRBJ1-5,ASSIDNRGQNQPQH
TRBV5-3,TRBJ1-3,ARSPPDRGSSGNTIY